Reported below is one T cell receptor beta chain. Antigen: not known. The V end was cut by 1 base, the J end by 7 bases, with 19 bases between. The CDR3 totals 16 residues. Germline V lookup: CDR1 SGHTA, CDR2 FQGNSA. Researchers prepared the TCRbeta library using unique molecular identifiers, the study reports. In TCRdb, the PCR reads were re-called with MiXCR into one record per CDR3 protein. The data show 130,000 to 150,000 distinct CDR3 sequences, with around 8.8% seen just once and around a sixth held by the top ten. The source of the sample is a study of T-cell reconstitution after alpha-beta-depleted transplantation in children. Findings of the study overall: Alpha-beta T cells about two months after transplant reportedly derived from several hundred expanded graft clones.

The TCR originated in a female patient aged 2-10 years who had a stem cell transplant for congenital amegakaryocytic thrombocytopenia, so the T cells may come from the graft donor. The V call is TRBV7-2, the J call TRBJ2-5; the D gene could be TRBD1 or TRBD2 (6 bases each). The material sequenced was PBMCs, mostly from graft donor cells, taken 180 days after TCRalphabeta/CD19-depleted stem cell transplant. Written as DNA, the CDR3 is TGTGCCAGCAGCTTAGGAGGGGGGACCACCTCGGGGACCCAGTACTTC. Translated: CASSLGGGTTSGTQYF.